This passage covers 4 T cell receptor beta chains from one sample sequenced in a study of blood T cell repertoires in COVID-19. TCRdb's table, derived via immunoSEQ multiplex PCR, lists solely in-frame clones and lacks some. The table shows fewer than 250,000 clones, with just over 85% occurring only once. Sequences were obtained from PBMCs or T cells enriched from blood (not recorded which). The receptors stem from a woman in her 50s with acute COVID-19.

This CDR3 reads CASSALAGGDNEQFF. CDR3 DNA: TGTGCCAGTAGTGCCCTAGCGGGAGGAGACAATGAGCAGTTCTTC. The J gene is TRBJ2-1, the V gene TRBV19, with 11 nucleotides matching TRBD2. The J segment lost 5 bases and the V segment lost 5 bases, leaving 5 bases of the junction unmatched. This CDR3 contains 15 residues. Germline loops: CDR1 LNHDA, CDR2 SQIVND (reference sequence).

The rearrangement links TRBV7-2 to TRBJ2-1, with D maybe TRBD2 (6 bases). The CDR3 sequence is 16 residues long. In germline, CDR1 is SGHTA, CDR2 FQGNSA. V was cut by 1 base and J by 10 bases, with 20 bases left in between. In DNA form, the CDR3 reads TGTGCCAGCAGCTTAGTAAGTTATGGAGGGGTCTTGGAGCAGTTCTTC. Encoded protein: CASSLVSYGGVLEQFF.

This clone occurred once. The genes are TRBV29-1 and TRBJ2-5, with 10 nucleotides matching TRBD2. After removal of 7 bases from V and 1 base from J, the junction contained 6 bases not matched to a gene. The CDR3 has 14 amino acids. The V gene's germline CDR1 is SQVTM and CDR2 ANQGSEA. As DNA, the CDR3 is TGCAGCGCCAAGCGGGAGGGCCGCCAAGAGACCCAGTACTTC. This codes for CSAKREGRQETQYF.

The CDR3 DNA is TGTGCCAGCAGCTTAGGCCTAGCGGGATACAATGAGCAGTTCTTC. Residues: CASSLGLAGYNEQFF. This chain joins TRBV13 and TRBJ2-1, with 9 bases fitting TRBD2. J was trimmed by 4 bases and V by 0 bases; bases with no gene match: 1. CDR1 and CDR2 (germline): PRHDT, FYEKMQ (reference sequence). The CDR3 is 15 residues long.